This record concerns one T cell receptor beta chain sequence. The protocol was immunoSEQ multiplex PCR, while the TCRdb copy is restricted to in-frame clones and leaves out a portion. The repertoire holds fewer than 40,000 clones, roughly 89% seen once, with 0.22% in the top ten. This sample was included in a study of PD-1 blockade in classical Hodgkin lymphoma. Time point of the sample: newly diagnosed, previously untreated cHL patient sample. The authors purified CD4+ T cells from thawed PBMCs by magnetic negative selection. The germline V gene encodes CDR1 MNHNS and CDR2 SASEGT. V was clipped by 2 bases and J by 5 bases, with 9 bases between them. The CDR3 loop spans 14 amino acids.

The TCR sequence derives from a human donor with classical Hodgkin lymphoma. The sample consisted of CD4+ T cells from blood. J is TRBJ1-4 and V is TRBV6-1; possibly TRBD1 for D (6 bases). The CDR3 nucleotides read TGTGCCAGCAGTGAAAGGACAGAGAATGAAAAACTGTTTTTT. It encodes CASSERTENEKLFF.